This T cell receptor (beta chain) was identified during a study of breast tumors, draining lymph nodes, adjacent tissues. The lymph nodes were axillary draining lymph nodes from breast cancer patients. Study-level results: Compared with lymph nodes, tumors were less diverse; compared with nontumor tissue, more. Data fit most tumor T cells coming from lymph node, expanding in tumor. Data only fit, rather than demonstrated, lymph node origin of most tumor T cells.

TCRdb re-called the multiplex PCR reads with MiXCR, one entry per CDR3 protein. Among about 300,000 distinct CDR3 sequences listed, roughly 31% were seen once. This clonotype was recorded at least ten times. The antigen is not known. Sequencing was carried out using axillary lymph node tissue. The receptor was derived from a female donor with breast cancer. Some clones in this sample may be carry-over from other donors' samples.

The CDR3 protein is CASSQDLEWERAGELFF. The CDR3 nucleotides read TGTGCCAGCAGCCAAGATCTTGAGTGGGAGAGGGCCGGGGAGCTGTTTTTT. The V call is TRBV4-2, the J call TRBJ2-2, with D perhaps matching TRBD2 (5 bases). CDR3 length equals 17 residues. Germline-derived CDR1 and CDR2 are LGHNA and YNFKEQ. V was shortened by 0 bases and J by 6 bases, with 17 bases between the two germline ends.